This TCR beta chain is drawn from a study of blood T cells in healthy people across ages. This clonotype was seen more than once but under ten times. The antigen remains undetermined. Together with a sample-barcoded 5' primer, a J-beta primer mix was included in a second PCR lasting 7 to 11 cycles. TCRdb reprocessed the 5' RACE reads with MiXCR, giving one entry per CDR3 protein. The sample holds 550,000 to 700,000 distinct CDR3 sequences, about 25% seen once. Study-wide points: Per million T cells, TCR beta diversity dropped about linearly as age rose.

The CDR3 runs 12 residues. Germline CDR1 is PRHDT and CDR2 is FYEKMQ (reference sequence). V lost 2 bases to trimming and J lost 11 bases, with 11 bases between them. The specimen was blood. The chain has TRBV13 and TRBJ2-3; D is ambiguous. The sequence was obtained from a woman between 65 and 79 years old in good health. The DNA for the CDR3 is TGTGCCAGCAGCTTAAAGCCCGCAGAGCAGTATTTT. Protein: CASSLKPAEQYF.